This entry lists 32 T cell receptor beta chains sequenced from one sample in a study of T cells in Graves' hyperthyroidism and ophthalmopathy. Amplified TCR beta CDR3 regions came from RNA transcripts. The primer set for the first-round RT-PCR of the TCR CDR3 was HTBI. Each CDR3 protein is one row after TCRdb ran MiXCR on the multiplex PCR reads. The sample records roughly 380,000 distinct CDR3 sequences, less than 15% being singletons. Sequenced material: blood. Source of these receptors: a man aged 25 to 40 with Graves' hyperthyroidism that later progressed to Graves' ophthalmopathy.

CDR3 in amino acids: CASETNLYGYTF. The CDR3 bases are TGTGCCTCAGAGACCAACCTCTATGGCTACACCTTC. This chain links TRBV30 with TRBJ1-2; no firm D call. The CDR3 totals 12 residues. The V and J ends lost 7 bases and 4 bases respectively, with 13 bases between them. Germline V CDR1 and CDR2: GTSNPN, SVGIG (reference sequence).

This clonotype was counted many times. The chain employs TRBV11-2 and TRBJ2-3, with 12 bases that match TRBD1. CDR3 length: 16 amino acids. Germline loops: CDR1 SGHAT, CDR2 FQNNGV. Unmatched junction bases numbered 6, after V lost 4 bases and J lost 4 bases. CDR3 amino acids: CASSSGQGAFADTQYF. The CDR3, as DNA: TGTGCCAGCAGCTCGGGACAGGGGGCATTCGCAGATACGCAGTATTTT.

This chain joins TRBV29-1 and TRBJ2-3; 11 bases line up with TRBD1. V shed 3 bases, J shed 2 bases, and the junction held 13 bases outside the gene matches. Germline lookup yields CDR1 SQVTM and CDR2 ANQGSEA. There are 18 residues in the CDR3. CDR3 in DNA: TGCAGCGTTGACGTTGGGGGGGACAGGGGGGCTCTCACAGATACGCAGTATTTT. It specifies CSVDVGGDRGALTDTQYF.

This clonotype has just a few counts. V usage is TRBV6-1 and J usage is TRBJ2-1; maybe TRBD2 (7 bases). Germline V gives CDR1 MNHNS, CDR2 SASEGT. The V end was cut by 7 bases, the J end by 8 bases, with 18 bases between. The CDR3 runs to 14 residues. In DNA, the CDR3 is TGTGCCAGCAACAAAAGGGGGGGGGCCGATGAGCAGTTCTTC. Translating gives CASNKRGGADEQFF.

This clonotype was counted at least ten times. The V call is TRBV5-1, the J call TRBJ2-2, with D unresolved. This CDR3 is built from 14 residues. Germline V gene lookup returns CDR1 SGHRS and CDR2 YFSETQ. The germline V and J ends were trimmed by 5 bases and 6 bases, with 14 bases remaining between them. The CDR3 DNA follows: TGCGCCAGCAGATATTTAGAGTCATCCGGGGAGCTGTTTTTT. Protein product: CASRYLESSGELFF.

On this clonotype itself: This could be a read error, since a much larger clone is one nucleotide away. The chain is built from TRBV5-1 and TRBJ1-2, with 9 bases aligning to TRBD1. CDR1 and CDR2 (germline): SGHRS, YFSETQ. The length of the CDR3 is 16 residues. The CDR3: CASSLAPGQGFYGFTF. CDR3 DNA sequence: TGCGCCAGCAGCTTGGCCCCGGGACAGGGCTTCTATGGCTTCACCTTC.

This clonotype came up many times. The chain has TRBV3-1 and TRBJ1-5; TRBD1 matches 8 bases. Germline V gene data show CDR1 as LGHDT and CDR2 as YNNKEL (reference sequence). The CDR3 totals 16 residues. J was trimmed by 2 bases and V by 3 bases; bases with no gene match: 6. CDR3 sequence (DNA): TGTGCCAGCAGCCAGGCCGGGACAGGAGGCAATCAGCCCCAGCATTTT. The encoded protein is CASSQAGTGGNQPQHF.

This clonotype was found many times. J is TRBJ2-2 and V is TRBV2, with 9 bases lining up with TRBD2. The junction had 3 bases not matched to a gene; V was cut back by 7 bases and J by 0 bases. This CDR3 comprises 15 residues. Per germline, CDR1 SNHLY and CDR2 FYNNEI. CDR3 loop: CASTGLASNTGELFF. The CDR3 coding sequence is TGTGCCAGCACTGGACTAGCGTCGAACACCGGGGAGCTGTTTTTT.

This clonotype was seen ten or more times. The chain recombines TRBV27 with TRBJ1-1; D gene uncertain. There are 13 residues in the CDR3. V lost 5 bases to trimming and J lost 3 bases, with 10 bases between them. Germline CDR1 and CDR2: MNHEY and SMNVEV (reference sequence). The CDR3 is CASSPRVYTEAFF. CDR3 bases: TGTGCCAGCAGTCCCCGAGTTTACACTGAAGCTTTCTTT.

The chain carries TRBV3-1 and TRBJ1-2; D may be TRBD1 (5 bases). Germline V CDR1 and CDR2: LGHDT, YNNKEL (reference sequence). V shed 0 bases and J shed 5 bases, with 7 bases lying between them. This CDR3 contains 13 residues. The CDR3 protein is CASSQEGRYGYTF. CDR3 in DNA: TGTGCCAGCAGCCAAGAGGGACGGTATGGCTACACCTTC.

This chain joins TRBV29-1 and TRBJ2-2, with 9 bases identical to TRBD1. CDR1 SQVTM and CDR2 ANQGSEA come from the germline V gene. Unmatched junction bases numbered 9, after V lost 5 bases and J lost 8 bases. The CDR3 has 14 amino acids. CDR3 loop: CSVPDRGVNGELFF. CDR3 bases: TGCAGCGTTCCGGACAGGGGAGTTAATGGGGAGCTGTTTTTT.

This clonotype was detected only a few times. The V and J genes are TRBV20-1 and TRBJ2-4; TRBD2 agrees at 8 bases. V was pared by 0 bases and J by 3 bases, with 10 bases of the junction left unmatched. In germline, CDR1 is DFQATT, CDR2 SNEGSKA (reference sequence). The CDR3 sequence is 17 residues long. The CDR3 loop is CSARERGLAGYKNIQYF. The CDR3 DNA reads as TGCAGTGCTAGAGAACGGGGATTAGCGGGGTACAAAAACATTCAGTACTTC.

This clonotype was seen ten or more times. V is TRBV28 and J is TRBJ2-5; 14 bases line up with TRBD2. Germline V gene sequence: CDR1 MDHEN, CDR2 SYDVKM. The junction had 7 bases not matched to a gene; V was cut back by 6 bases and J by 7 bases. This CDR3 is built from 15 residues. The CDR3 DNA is TGTGCCAGCAGGGGACTAGCGGGGGTTTATGGGACCCAGTACTTC. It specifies CASRGLAGVYGTQYF. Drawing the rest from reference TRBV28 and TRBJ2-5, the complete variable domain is DVKVTQSSRYLVKRTGEKVFLECVQDMDHENMFWYRQDPGLGLRLIYFSYDVKMKEKGDIPEGYSVSREKKERFSLILESASTNQTSMYLCASRGLAGVYGTQYFGPGTRLLVL.

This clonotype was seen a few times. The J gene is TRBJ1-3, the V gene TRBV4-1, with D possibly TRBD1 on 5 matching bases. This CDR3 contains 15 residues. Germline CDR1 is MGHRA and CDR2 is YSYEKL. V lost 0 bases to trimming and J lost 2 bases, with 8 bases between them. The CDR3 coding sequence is TGCGCCAGCAGCCAAGATAAGGGGACTGGAAACACCATATATTTT. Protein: CASSQDKGTGNTIYF.

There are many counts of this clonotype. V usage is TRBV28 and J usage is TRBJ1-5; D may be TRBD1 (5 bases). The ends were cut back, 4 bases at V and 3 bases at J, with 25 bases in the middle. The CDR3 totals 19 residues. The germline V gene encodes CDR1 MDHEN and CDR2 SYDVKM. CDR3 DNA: TGTGCCAGCAGTTCCCTCCCTCGAACAGGTAGCCGATACAATCAGCCCCAGCATTTT. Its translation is CASSSLPRTGSRYNQPQHF.

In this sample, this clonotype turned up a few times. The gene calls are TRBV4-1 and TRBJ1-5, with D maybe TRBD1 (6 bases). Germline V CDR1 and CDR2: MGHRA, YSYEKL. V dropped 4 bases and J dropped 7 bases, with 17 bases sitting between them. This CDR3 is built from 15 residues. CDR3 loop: CASSPGPGVGQPQHF. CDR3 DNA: TGCGCCAGCAGCCCCGGCCCAGGGGTAGGGCAGCCCCAGCATTTT.

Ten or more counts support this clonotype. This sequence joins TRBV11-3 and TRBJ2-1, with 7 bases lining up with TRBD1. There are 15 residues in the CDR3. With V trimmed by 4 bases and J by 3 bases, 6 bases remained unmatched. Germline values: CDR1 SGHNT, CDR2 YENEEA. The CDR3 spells CASSWNRGHYNEQFF. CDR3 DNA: TGTGCCAGCAGCTGGAACAGGGGCCACTACAATGAGCAGTTCTTC. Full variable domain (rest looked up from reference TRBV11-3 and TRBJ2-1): EAGVVQSPRYKIIEKKQPVAFWCNPISGHNTLYWYLQNLGQGPELLIRYENEEAVDDSQLPKDRFSAERLKGVDSTLKIQPAELGDSAVYLCASSWNRGHYNEQFFGPGTRLTVL.

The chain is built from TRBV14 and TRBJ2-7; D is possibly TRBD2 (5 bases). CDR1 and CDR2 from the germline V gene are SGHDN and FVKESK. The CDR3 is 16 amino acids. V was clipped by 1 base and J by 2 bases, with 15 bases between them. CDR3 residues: CASSQVPPRGAYEQYF. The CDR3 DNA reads TGTGCCAGCAGCCAAGTACCTCCCCGGGGAGCCTACGAGCAGTACTTC.

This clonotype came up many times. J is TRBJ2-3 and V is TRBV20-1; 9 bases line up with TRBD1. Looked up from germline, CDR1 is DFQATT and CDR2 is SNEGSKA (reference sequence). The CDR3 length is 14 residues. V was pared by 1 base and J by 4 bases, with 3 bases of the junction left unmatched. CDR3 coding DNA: TGCAGTGCTAGAGGGGGACAGGGCGCAGATACGCAGTATTTT. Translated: CSARGGQGADTQYF.

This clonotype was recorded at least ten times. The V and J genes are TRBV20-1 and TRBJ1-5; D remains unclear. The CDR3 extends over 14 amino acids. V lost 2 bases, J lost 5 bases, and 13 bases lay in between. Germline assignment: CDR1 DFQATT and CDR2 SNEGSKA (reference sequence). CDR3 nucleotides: TGCAGTGCTAGAAGTAGGGAGGGTCATCAGCCCCAGCATTTT. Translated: CSARSREGHQPQHF.

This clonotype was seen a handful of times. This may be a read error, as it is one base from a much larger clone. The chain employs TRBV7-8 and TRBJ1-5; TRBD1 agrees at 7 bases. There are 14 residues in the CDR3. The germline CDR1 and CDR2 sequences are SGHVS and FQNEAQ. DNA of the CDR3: TGTGCCAGCAGCTTAGAAGGGGGCTGGCAGCTCCAGCATTTT. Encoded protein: CASSLEGGWQLQHF.

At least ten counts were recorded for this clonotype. The CDR3 region has the DNA TGTGCCAGCAGTCCCAGCGGGACTGAAGCTTTCTTT. Its protein is CASSPSGTEAFF. The V gene is TRBV6-1, the J gene TRBJ1-1; D unresolved. The CDR3 extends over 12 amino acids. Germline CDR1 is MNHNS and CDR2 is SASEGT. V was trimmed by 5 bases and J by 5 bases, leaving 9 bases between them.

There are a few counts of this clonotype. The CDR3 DNA reads TGTGCCAGCAGTGTGGGGGATGGAAACACCATATATTTT. Its protein is CASSVGDGNTIYF. The gene calls are TRBV6-1 and TRBJ1-3, with D perhaps TRBD1 (5 bases). V was clipped by 4 bases and J by 3 bases, with 7 bases between them. Germline loops: CDR1 MNHNS, CDR2 SASEGT. The CDR3 runs to 13 residues.

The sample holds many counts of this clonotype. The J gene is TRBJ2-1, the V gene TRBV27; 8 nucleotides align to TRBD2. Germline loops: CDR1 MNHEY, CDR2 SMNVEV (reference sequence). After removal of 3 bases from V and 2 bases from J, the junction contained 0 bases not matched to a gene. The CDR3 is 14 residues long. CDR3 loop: CASSFGGAYNEQFF. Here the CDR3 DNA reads TGTGCCAGCAGTTTCGGGGGGGCCTACAATGAGCAGTTCTTC.

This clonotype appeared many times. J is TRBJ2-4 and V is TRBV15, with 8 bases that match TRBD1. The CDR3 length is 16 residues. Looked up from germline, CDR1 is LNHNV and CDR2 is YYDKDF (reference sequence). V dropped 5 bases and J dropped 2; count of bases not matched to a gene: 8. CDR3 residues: CATSLPTGGTKNIQYF. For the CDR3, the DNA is TGTGCCACCAGCTTACCTACAGGGGGAACCAAAAACATTCAGTACTTC.

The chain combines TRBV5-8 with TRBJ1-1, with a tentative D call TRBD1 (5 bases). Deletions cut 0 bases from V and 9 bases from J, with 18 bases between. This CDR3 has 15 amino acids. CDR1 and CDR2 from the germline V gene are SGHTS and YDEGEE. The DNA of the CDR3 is TGTGCCAGCAGCTTGGCCGCCCTACAGGTGGTTAAAGCTTTCTTT. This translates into CASSLAALQVVKAFF.

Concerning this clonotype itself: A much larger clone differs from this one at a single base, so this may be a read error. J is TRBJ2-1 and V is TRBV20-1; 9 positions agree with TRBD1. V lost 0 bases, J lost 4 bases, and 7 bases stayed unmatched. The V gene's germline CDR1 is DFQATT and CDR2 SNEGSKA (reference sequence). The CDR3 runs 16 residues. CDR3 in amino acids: CSARDRDRVVYNEQFF. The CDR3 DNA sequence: TGCAGTGCTAGAGATAGGGACAGGGTAGTTTACAATGAGCAGTTCTTC.

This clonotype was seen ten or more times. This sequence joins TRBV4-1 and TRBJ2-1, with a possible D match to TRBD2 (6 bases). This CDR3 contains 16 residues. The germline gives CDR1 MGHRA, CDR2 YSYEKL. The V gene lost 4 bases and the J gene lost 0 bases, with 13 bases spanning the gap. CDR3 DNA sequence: TGCGCCAGCAGCCGTACCGGGACTGGCTCCTACAATGAGCAGTTCTTC. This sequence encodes CASSRTGTGSYNEQFF.

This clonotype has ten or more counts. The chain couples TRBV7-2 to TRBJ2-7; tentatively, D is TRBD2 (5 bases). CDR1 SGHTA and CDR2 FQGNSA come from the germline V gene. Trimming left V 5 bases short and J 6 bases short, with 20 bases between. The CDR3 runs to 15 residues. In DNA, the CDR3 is TGTGCCAGCAGCCGACGAGGGCTGTTCCTAGGCGAGCAGTACTTC. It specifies CASSRRGLFLGEQYF. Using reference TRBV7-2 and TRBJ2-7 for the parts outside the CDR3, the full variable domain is GAGVSQSPSNKVTEKGKDVELRCDPISGHTALYWYRQSLGQGLEFLIYFQGNSAPDKSGLPSDRFSAERTGGSVSTLTIQRTQQEDSAVYLCASSRRGLFLGEQYFGPGTRLTVT.

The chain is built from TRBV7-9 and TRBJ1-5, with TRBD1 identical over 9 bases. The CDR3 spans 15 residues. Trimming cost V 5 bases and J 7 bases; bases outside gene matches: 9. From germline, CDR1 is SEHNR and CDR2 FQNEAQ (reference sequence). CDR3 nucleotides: TGTGCCAGCAGCACCGGGACAGGGATCGAACAGCCCCAGCATTTT. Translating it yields CASSTGTGIEQPQHF.

In nucleotides, the CDR3 is TGTGCCACCAGTGCCCGGGACAGGGGTTACAATGAGCAGTTCTTC. Protein product: CATSARDRGYNEQFF. This chain joins TRBV24-1 and TRBJ2-1; TRBD1 matches at 10 bases. CDR3 length: 15 amino acids. The ends lost 5 bases at V and 4 bases at J; junction bases unmatched: 4. The germline V gene has CDR1 KGHDR and CDR2 SFDVKD.

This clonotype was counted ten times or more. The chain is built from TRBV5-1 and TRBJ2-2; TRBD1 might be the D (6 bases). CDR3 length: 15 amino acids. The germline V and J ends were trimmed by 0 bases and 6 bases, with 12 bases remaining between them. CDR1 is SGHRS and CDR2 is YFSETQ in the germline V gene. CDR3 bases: TGCGCCAGCAGCTTGGGAACAGGGAGTTCCGGGGAGCTGTTTTTT. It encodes CASSLGTGSSGELFF.